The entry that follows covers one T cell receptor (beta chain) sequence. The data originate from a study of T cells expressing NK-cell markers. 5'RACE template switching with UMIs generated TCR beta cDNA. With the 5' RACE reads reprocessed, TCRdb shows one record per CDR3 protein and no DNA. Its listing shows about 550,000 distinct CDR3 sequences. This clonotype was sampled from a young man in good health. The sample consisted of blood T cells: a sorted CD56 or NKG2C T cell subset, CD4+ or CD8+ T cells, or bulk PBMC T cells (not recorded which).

The CDR3 loop is CASSQELVTGSSTDTQYF. This chain connects TRBV4-1 to TRBJ2-3; with no DNA, the TCRdb D assignment of TRBD1 cannot be verified. CDR1 MGHRA and CDR2 YSYEKL come from the germline V gene. There are 18 residues in the CDR3.